This section outlines one TCR beta chain sequence together with its context. These data originate in a study of blood T cell repertoires in COVID-19. Turning to the study itself: Both acute and convalescent COVID-19 samples were obtained from the United States, Italy and Spain. T cells, B-cell-depleted T cells, or PBMCs supplied cDNA or gDNA.

Per the authors' pipeline: By means of reference gene primer amplification, nucleated cell counts were estimated. Sequencing was performed with immunoSEQ multiplex PCR; in TCRdb, only in-frame clones are kept and a portion is missing. V, J and clone size are taken as reported in that table, and D and trimming were inferred from the DNA itself. Of over 250,000 clones in the sample, approximately 85% were seen once. The CDR3 loop spans 14 amino acids. V shed 6 bases and J 4 bases; nucleotides not matched to a gene: 6. The germline V gene encodes CDR1 MDHEN and CDR2 SYDVKM. The V call is TRBV28, the J call TRBJ2-4; 7 nucleotides match TRBD1. The sequenced sample was peripheral blood. The TCR comes from a woman in her seventies with acute or convalescent COVID-19. DNA for the CDR3: TGTGCCAGCAGACGTTCGACAGGGAAAAACATTCAGTACTTC. Residues: CASRRSTGKNIQYF.